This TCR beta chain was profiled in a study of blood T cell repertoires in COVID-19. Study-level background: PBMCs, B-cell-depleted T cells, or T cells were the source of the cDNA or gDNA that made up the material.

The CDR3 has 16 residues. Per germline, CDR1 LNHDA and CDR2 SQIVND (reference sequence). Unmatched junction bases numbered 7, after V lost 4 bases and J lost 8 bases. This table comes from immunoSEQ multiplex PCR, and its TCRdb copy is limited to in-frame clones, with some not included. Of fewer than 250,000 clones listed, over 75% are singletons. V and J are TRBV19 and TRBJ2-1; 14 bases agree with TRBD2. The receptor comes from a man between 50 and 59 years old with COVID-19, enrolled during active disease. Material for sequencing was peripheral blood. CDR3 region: CASSRGLAGDVYEQFF. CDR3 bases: TGTGCCAGTAGTAGGGGACTAGCGGGAGACGTTTATGAGCAGTTCTTC.